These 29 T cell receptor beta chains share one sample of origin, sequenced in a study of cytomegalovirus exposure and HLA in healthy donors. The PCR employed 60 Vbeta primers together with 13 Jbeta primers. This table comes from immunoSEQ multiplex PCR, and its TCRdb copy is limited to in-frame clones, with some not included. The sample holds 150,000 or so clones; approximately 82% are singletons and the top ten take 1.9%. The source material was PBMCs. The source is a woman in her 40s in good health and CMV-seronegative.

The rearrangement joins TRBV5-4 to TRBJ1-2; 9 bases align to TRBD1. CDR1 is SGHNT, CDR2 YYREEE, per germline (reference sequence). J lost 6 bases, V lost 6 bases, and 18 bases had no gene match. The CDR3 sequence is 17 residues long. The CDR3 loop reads CASTNPGTGYLGDGYTF. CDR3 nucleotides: TGTGCCAGCACAAACCCCGGGACAGGGTATCTTGGAGATGGCTACACCTTC.

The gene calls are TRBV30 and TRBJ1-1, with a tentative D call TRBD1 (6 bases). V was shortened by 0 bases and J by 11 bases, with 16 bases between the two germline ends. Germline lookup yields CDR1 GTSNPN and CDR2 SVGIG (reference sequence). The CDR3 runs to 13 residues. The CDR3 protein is CAWSVEQGTGAFF. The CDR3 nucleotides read TGTGCCTGGAGTGTAGAGCAGGGGACGGGGGCTTTCTTT.

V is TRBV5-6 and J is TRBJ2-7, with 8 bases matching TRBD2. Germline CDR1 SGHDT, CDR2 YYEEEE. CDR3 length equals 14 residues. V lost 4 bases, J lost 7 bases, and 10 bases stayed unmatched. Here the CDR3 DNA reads TGTGCCAGCAGCGCGGGGGGACTAGGGCTGGAGCAGTACTTC. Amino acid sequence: CASSAGGLGLEQYF.

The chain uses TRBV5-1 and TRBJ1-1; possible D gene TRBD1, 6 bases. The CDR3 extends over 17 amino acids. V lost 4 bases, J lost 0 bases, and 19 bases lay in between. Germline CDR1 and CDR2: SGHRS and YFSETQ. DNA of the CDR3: TGCGCCAGCAGCACAGGGCGGTGGCGTAATTTGAACACTGAAGCTTTCTTT. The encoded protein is CASSTGRWRNLNTEAFF.

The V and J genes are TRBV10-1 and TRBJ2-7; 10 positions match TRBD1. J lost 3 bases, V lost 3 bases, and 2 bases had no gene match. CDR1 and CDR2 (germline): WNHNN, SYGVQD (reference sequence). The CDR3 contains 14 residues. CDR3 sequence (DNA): TGCGCCAGCAGTGACCGGGACAGGGGCTACGAGCAGTACTTC. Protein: CASSDRDRGYEQYF.

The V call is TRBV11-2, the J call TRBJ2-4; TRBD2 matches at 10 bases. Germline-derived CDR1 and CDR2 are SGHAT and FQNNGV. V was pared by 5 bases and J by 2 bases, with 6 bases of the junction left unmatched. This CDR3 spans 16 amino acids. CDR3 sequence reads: CASSHYSGRTKNIQYF. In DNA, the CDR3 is TGTGCCAGCAGCCACTATAGCGGGAGGACCAAAAACATTCAGTACTTC.

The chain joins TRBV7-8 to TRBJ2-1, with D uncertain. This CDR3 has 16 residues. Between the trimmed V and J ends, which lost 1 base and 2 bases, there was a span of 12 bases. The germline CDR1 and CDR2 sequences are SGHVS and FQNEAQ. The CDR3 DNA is TGTGCCAGCAGCTTAGTAGGCAGGCTAACCTACAATGAGCAGTTCTTC. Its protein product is CASSLVGRLTYNEQFF.

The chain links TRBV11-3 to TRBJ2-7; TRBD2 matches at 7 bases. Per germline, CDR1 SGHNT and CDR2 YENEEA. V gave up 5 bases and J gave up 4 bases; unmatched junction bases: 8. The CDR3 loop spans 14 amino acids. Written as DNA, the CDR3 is TGTGCCAGCAGCCCAGGCGGGAGCCGGTACGAGCAGTACTTC. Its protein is CASSPGGSRYEQYF.

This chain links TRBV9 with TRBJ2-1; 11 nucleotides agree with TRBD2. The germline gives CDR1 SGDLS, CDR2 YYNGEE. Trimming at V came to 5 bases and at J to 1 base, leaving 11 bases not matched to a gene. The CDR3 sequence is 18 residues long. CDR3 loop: CASRGGLAGGESYNEQFF. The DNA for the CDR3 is TGTGCCAGCAGGGGGGGGCTAGCGGGAGGAGAATCCTACAATGAGCAGTTCTTC.

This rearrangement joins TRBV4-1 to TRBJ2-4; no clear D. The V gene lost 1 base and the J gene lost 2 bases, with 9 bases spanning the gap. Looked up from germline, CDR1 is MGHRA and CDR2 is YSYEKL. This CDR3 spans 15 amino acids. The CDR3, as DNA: TGCGCCAGCAGCCAAGTTGCACAGTCCAAAAACATTCAGTACTTC. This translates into CASSQVAQSKNIQYF.

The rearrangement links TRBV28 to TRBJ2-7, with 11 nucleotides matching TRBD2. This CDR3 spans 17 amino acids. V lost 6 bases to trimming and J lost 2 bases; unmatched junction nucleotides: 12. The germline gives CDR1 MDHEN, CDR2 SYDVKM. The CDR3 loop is CASSLPGLAGLAYEQYF. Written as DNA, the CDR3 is TGTGCCAGCAGCCTACCCGGACTAGCGGGCCTCGCCTACGAGCAGTACTTC.

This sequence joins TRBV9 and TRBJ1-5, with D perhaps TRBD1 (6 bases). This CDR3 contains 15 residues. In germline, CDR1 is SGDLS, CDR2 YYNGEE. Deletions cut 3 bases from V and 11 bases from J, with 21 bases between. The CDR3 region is CASSEGVGPAETQHF. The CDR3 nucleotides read TGTGCCAGCAGCGAGGGGGTCGGGCCAGCTGAGACCCAGCATTTT.

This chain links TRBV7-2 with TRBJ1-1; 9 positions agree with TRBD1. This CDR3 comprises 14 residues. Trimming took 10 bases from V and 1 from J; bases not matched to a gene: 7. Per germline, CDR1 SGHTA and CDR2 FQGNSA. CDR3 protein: CATRTGVTNTEAFF. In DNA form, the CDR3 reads TGTGCCACCCGGACAGGGGTAACGAACACTGAAGCTTTCTTT.

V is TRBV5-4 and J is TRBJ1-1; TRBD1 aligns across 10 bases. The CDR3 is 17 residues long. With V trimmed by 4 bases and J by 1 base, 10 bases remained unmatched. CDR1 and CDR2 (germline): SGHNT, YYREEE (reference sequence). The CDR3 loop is CASSSLVTGGSNTEAFF. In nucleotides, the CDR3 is TGTGCCAGCAGCAGCTTGGTGACAGGGGGCTCGAACACTGAAGCTTTCTTT.

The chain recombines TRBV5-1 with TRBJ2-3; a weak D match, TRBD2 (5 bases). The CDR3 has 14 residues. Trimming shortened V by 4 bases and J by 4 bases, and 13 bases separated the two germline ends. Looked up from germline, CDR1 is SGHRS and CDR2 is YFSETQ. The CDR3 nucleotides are TGCGCCAGCAGCCAAGCAGCTAGCCCAGATACGCAGTATTTT. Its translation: CASSQAASPDTQYF. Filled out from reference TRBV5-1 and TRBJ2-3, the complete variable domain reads KAGVTQTPRYLIKTRGQQVTLSCSPISGHRSVSWYQQTPGQGLQFLFEYFSETQRNKGNFPGRFSGRQFSNSRSEMNVSTLELGDSALYLCASSQAASPDTQYFGPGTRLTVL.

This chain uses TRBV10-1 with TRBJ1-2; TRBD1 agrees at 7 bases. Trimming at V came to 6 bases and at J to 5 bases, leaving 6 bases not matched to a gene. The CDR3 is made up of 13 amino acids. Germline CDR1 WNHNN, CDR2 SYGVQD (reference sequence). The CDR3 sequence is CASSLDRDYGYTF. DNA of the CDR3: TGCGCCAGCAGCCTCGACAGGGATTATGGCTACACCTTC.

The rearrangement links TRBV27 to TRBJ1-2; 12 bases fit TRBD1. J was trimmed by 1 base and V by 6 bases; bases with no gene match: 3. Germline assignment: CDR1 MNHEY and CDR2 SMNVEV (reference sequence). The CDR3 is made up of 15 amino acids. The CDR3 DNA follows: TGTGCCAGCAGCGGGACAGGGGGCTATAACTATGGCTACACCTTC. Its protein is CASSGTGGYNYGYTF.

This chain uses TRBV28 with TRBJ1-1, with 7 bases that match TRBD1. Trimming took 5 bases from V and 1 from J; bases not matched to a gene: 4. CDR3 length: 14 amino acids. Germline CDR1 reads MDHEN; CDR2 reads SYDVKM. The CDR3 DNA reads TGTGCCAGCAGTCCCCGACAGGGGAACACTGAAGCTTTCTTT. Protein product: CASSPRQGNTEAFF. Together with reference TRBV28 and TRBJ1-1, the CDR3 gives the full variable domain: DVKVTQSSRYLVKRTGEKVFLECVQDMDHENMFWYRQDPGLGLRLIYFSYDVKMKEKGDIPEGYSVSREKKERFSLILESASTNQTSMYLCASSPRQGNTEAFFGQGTRLTVV.

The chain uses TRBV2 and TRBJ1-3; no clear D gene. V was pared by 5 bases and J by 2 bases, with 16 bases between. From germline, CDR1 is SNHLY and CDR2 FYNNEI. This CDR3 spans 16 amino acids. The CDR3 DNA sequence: TGTGCCAGCAGTACGGGGAGGGTGATGACTGGAAACACCATATATTTT. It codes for CASSTGRVMTGNTIYF. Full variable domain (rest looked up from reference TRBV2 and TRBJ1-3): EPEVTQTPSHQVTQMGQEVILRCVPISNHLYFYWYRQILGQKVEFLVSFYNNEISEKSEIFDDQFSVERPDGSNFTLKIRSTKLEDSAMYFCASSTGRVMTGNTIYFGEGSWLTVV.

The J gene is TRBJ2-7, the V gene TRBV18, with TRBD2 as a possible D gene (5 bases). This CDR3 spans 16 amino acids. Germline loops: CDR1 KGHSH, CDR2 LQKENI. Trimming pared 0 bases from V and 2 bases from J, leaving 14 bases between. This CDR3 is CASSPPRAEAAYEQYF. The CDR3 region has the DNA TGTGCCAGCTCACCACCGAGGGCCGAGGCGGCCTACGAGCAGTACTTC.

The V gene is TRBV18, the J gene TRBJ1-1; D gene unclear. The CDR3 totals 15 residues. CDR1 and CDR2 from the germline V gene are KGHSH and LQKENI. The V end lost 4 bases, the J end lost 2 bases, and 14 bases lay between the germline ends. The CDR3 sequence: CASSLQPGSNTEAFF. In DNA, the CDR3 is TGTGCCAGCTCACTGCAACCGGGATCCAACACTGAAGCTTTCTTT.

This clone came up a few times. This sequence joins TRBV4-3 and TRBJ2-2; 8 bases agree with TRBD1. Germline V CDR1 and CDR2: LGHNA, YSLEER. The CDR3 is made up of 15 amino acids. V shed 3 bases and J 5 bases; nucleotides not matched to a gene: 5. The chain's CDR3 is CASSHERQGTGELFF. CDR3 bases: TGCGCCAGCAGCCATGAGAGACAGGGGACCGGGGAGCTGTTTTTT.

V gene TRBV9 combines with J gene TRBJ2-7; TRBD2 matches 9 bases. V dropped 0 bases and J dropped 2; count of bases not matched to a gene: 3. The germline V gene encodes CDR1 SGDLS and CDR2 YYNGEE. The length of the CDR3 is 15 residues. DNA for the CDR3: TGTGCCAGCAGCGTAGGACCTAGCGGGACCTACGAGCAGTACTTC. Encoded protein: CASSVGPSGTYEQYF.

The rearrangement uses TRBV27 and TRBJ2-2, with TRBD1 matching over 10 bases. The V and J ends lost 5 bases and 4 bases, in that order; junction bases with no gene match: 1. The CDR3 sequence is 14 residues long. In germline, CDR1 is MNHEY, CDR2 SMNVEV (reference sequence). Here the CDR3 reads CASSGQGVTGELFF. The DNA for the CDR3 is TGTGCCAGCAGTGGACAGGGGGTCACCGGGGAGCTGTTTTTT.

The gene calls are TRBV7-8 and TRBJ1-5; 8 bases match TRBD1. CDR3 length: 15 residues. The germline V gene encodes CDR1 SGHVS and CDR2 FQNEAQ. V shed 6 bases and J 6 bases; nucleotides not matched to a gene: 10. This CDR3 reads CASRWGTGGRQPQHF. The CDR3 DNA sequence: TGTGCCAGCAGATGGGGAACAGGGGGACGTCAGCCCCAGCATTTT.

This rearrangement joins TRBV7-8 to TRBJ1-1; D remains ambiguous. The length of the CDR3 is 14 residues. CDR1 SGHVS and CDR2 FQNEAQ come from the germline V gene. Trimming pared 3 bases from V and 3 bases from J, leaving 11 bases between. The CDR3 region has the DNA TGTGCCAGCAGCTTTCAACAGTCTTACACTGAAGCTTTCTTT. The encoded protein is CASSFQQSYTEAFF.

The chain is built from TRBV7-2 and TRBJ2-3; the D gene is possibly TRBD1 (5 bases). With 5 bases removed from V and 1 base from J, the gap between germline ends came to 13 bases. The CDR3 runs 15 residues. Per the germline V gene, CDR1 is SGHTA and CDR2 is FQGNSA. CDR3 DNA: TGTGCCAGCAGCCCGTGGCAAGGGGGCACAGATACGCAGTATTTT. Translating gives CASSPWQGGTDTQYF.

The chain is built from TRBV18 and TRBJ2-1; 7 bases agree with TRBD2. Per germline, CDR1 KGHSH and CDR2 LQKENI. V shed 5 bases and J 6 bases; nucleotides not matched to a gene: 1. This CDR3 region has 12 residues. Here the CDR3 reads CASSWEGNEQFF. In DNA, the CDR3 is TGTGCCAGCTCATGGGAGGGCAATGAGCAGTTCTTC.

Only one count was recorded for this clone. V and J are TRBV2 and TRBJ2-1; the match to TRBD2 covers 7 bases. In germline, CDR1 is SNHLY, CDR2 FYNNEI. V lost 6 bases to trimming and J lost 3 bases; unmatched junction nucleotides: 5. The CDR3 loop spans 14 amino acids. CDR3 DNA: TGTGCCAGCAGGCCGATAGCGGGCTACAATGAGCAGTTCTTC. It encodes CASRPIAGYNEQFF.